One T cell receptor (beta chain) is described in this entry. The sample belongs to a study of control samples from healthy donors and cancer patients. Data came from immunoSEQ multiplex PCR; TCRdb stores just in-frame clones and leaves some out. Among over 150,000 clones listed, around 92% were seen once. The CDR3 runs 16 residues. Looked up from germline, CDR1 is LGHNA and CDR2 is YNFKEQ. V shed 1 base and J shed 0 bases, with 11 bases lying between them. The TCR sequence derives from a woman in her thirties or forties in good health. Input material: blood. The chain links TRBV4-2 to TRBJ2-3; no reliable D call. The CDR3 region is CASSQVPYPSTDTQYF. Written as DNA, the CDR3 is TGTGCCAGCAGCCAAGTCCCGTACCCTAGCACAGATACGCAGTATTTT.